The 24 T cell receptor beta chains below all came from one sample that was sequenced in a study of shared clonotypes between healthy human individuals. Sequencing used immunoSEQ multiplex PCR; TCRdb keeps in-frame clones, though not all of them. The sample lists approximately 530,000 clones, 95% to 96% occurring once. The sample taken for sequencing was naive CD4+ T cells sorted from blood. As for subset: CD45RA+ positively selected. These receptors all come from a woman aged 25 to 39 in good health.

This chain uses TRBV27 with TRBJ1-5; 7 nucleotides agree with TRBD1. With V trimmed by 11 bases and J by 4 bases, 5 bases remained unmatched. The CDR3 is 12 residues long. From germline, CDR1 is MNHEY and CDR2 SMNVEV (reference sequence). CDR3 DNA sequence: TGTGCCCGCCCCAGGGGGAATCAGCCCCAGCATTTT. Encoded protein: CARPRGNQPQHF.

The gene calls are TRBV11-2 and TRBJ1-1; D remains unclear. V was clipped by 0 bases and J by 0 bases, with 14 bases between them. The CDR3 loop spans 17 amino acids. Germline lookup yields CDR1 SGHAT and CDR2 FQNNGV. Written as DNA, the CDR3 is TGTGCCAGCAGCTTAGACCACGTCGGGTTTGTGAACACTGAAGCTTTCTTT. As protein: CASSLDHVGFVNTEAFF.

The V gene is TRBV5-6, the J gene TRBJ2-2; D is unresolved. Germline V gives CDR1 SGHDT, CDR2 YYEEEE. V shed 6 bases and J shed 1 base, with 10 bases lying between them. The CDR3 has 14 residues. The CDR3 here is CASTRNGNTGELFF. The CDR3 DNA is TGTGCCAGCACCCGGAACGGGAACACCGGGGAGCTGTTTTTT.

V gene TRBV5-1 combines with J gene TRBJ2-7; the match to TRBD1 covers 10 bases. V was clipped by 7 bases and J by 5 bases; unmatched bases: 6. The CDR3 consists of 13 residues. CDR1 is SGHRS, CDR2 YFSETQ, per germline. The CDR3 loop reads CASAGTGDDEQYF. The DNA for the CDR3 is TGCGCCAGCGCCGGGACAGGGGACGACGAGCAGTACTTC. Together with reference TRBV5-1 and TRBJ2-7, the CDR3 gives the full variable domain: KAGVTQTPRYLIKTRGQQVTLSCSPISGHRSVSWYQQTPGQGLQFLFEYFSETQRNKGNFPGRFSGRQFSNSRSEMNVSTLELGDSALYLCASAGTGDDEQYFGPGTRLTVT.

This clone was observed once. The V call is TRBV4-1, the J call TRBJ1-2; tentatively, D is TRBD1 (5 bases). Between the trimmed V and J ends, which lost 4 bases and 7 bases, there was a span of 16 bases. In germline, CDR1 is MGHRA, CDR2 YSYEKL. This CDR3 region has 14 residues. The CDR3 protein is CASSLRQFRGGYTF. The CDR3 DNA sequence: TGCGCCAGCAGCCTCCGACAGTTTAGGGGTGGCTACACCTTC.

The chain employs TRBV7-9 and TRBJ1-4; TRBD1 matches 9 bases. CDR3 size: 16 residues. Germline CDR1 and CDR2: SEHNR and FQNEAQ (reference sequence). The V gene end was trimmed by 5 bases and the J gene end by 6 bases; junction bases not matched to a gene: 10. The CDR3 loop reads CASSGRGTGKYEKLFF. The CDR3 DNA is TGTGCCAGCAGCGGTAGAGGGACAGGGAAATATGAAAAACTGTTTTTT.

This chain joins TRBV7-9 and TRBJ2-2; TRBD2 might be the D (5 bases). CDR3 length: 14 residues. The V end was cut by 0 bases, the J end by 6 bases, with 8 bases between. CDR1 is SEHNR and CDR2 is FQNEAQ in the germline V gene (reference sequence). CDR3 residues: CASSLAGDPGELFF. DNA for the CDR3: TGTGCCAGCAGCTTAGCGGGAGACCCCGGGGAGCTGTTTTTT.

The CDR3 spells CASSRDLVGSAADTQYF. CDR3 nucleotides: TGCGCCAGCAGCAGGGATTTGGTGGGTTCAGCGGCAGATACGCAGTATTTT. V is TRBV4-1 and J is TRBJ2-3; perhaps TRBD2 as D (5 bases). Between the trimmed V and J ends, which lost 5 bases and 4 bases, there was a span of 22 bases. From germline, CDR1 is MGHRA and CDR2 YSYEKL. The CDR3 is 17 residues long.

This chain uses TRBV25-1 with TRBJ2-2; 12 bases are a match to TRBD2. Trimming removed 6 bases from V and 4 bases from J; junction bases left unmatched: 6. The CDR3 runs to 16 residues. Germline assignment: CDR1 MGHDK and CDR2 SYGVNS. CDR3 amino acids: CASRKGLAGSTGELFF. The CDR3, as DNA: TGTGCCAGCAGGAAGGGACTAGCGGGCTCCACCGGGGAGCTGTTTTTT.

This sequence joins TRBV28 and TRBJ2-6; 10 bases match TRBD2. Trimming cost V 10 bases and J 0 bases; bases outside gene matches: 6. CDR1 MDHEN and CDR2 SYDVKM come from the germline V gene. The CDR3 length is 16 residues. CDR3 sequence reads: CAIPTSGSSGANVLTF. CDR3 coding DNA: TGTGCCATCCCGACTAGCGGGTCCTCTGGGGCCAACGTCCTGACTTTC.

In its sample, this clone was seen once. The rearrangement joins TRBV7-9 to TRBJ2-1; 13 bases line up with TRBD2. J lost 5 bases, V lost 1 base, and 8 bases had no gene match. CDR3 length: 18 residues. The germline V gene encodes CDR1 SEHNR and CDR2 FQNEAQ (reference sequence). CDR3 DNA sequence: TGTGCCAGCAGCTTAGGGACTAGCGGGAGTAAGTCCCACAATGAGCAGTTCTTC. It is translated as CASSLGTSGSKSHNEQFF.

The J gene is TRBJ1-1, the V gene TRBV6-5, with D unclear. V gave up 6 bases and J gave up 3 bases, with 5 bases separating them. Per germline, CDR1 MNHEY and CDR2 SVGAGI. This CDR3 region has 11 residues. The CDR3 sequence: CASRDHTEAFF. The CDR3, as DNA: TGTGCCAGCAGAGACCACACTGAAGCTTTCTTT.

The chain joins TRBV5-4 to TRBJ1-2; 7 nucleotides match TRBD1. The V gene end was trimmed by 5 bases and the J gene end by 7 bases; junction bases not matched to a gene: 11. This CDR3 has 14 amino acids. CDR1 is SGHNT, CDR2 YYREEE, per germline (reference sequence). Here the CDR3 DNA reads TGTGCCAGCAGACCGGGGACAGAGAGTTTTGGCTACACCTTC. This sequence encodes CASRPGTESFGYTF. The whole variable domain, filled in from reference TRBV5-4 and TRBJ1-2, reads ETGVTQSPTHLIKTRGQQVTLRCSSQSGHNTVSWYQQALGQGPQFIFQYYREEENGRGNFPPRFSGLQFPNYSSELNVNALELDDSALYLCASRPGTESFGYTFGSGTRLTVV.

This rearrangement joins TRBV11-3 to TRBJ1-1, with D possibly being TRBD1 (5 bases). Between the trimmed V and J ends, which lost 2 bases and 5 bases, there was a span of 12 bases. This CDR3 has 14 residues. Germline V gene data show CDR1 as SGHNT and CDR2 as YENEEA. The CDR3 DNA reads as TGTGCCAGCAGCTTACAGGGTGAGGGGACTGAAGCTTTCTTT. Protein product: CASSLQGEGTEAFF. Combining the CDR3 with reference TRBV11-3 and TRBJ1-1 gives the whole variable domain EAGVVQSPRYKIIEKKQPVAFWCNPISGHNTLYWYLQNLGQGPELLIRYENEEAVDDSQLPKDRFSAERLKGVDSTLKIQPAELGDSAVYLCASSLQGEGTEAFFGQGTRLTVV.

The V call is TRBV5-1, the J call TRBJ2-2, with 8 nucleotides matching TRBD1. The CDR3 length is 15 residues. Germline V CDR1 and CDR2: SGHRS, YFSETQ. Trimming took 3 bases from V and 5 from J; bases not matched to a gene: 6. The CDR3 sequence: CASSSGQGGTGELFF. For the CDR3, the DNA is TGCGCCAGCAGCTCCGGACAGGGTGGAACCGGGGAGCTGTTTTTT.

The rearrangement links TRBV6-6 to TRBJ2-6; no clear D gene. The CDR3 has 16 amino acids. Germline loops: CDR1 MNHNY, CDR2 SVGAGI (reference sequence). Trimming stripped 0 bases from V and 2 bases from J, with 8 bases between. CDR3 coding DNA: TGTGCCAGCAGTTACTCTCTAGGGACTGGGGCCAACGTCCTGACTTTC. Amino acids: CASSYSLGTGANVLTF.

The rearrangement joins TRBV2 to TRBJ1-5, with D maybe TRBD1 (6 bases). V was clipped by 7 bases and J by 4 bases, with 17 bases between them. CDR3 length: 15 amino acids. Germline CDR1 is SNHLY and CDR2 is FYNNEI. CDR3 in amino acids: CASIPQRGTNQPQHF. CDR3 DNA: TGTGCCAGCATACCCCAACGAGGGACAAATCAGCCCCAGCATTTT. The whole variable domain, remainder taken from reference TRBV2 and TRBJ1-5, is EPEVTQTPSHQVTQMGQEVILRCVPISNHLYFYWYRQILGQKVEFLVSFYNNEISEKSEIFDDQFSVERPDGSNFTLKIRSTKLEDSAMYFCASIPQRGTNQPQHFGDGTRLSIL.

This chain connects TRBV5-1 to TRBJ2-7; TRBD2 agrees at 7 bases. The CDR3 totals 13 residues. From germline, CDR1 is SGHRS and CDR2 YFSETQ. The junction had 2 bases not matched to a gene; V was cut back by 2 bases and J by 3 bases. The CDR3 bases are TGCGCCAGCAGCTTACCTAGCGGCTACGAGCAGTACTTC. Translated: CASSLPSGYEQYF.

This chain joins TRBV19 and TRBJ2-3, with unresolved D. Germline CDR1 LNHDA, CDR2 SQIVND (reference sequence). The CDR3 runs 14 residues. V was trimmed by 6 bases and J by 1 base, leaving 11 bases between them. The CDR3 protein is CASRRFVGTDTQYF. The CDR3 nucleotides are TGTGCCAGTAGGAGGTTCGTCGGCACAGATACGCAGTATTTT.

V gene TRBV6-1 combines with J gene TRBJ1-2; D possibly corresponds to TRBD1 (5 bases). Germline CDR1 MNHNS, CDR2 SASEGT. Between the trimmed V and J ends, which lost 5 bases and 9 bases, there was a span of 13 bases. The CDR3 sequence is 12 residues long. Written as DNA, the CDR3 is TGTGCCAGCAGTCAAATGGACATTCGCTACACCTTC. This translates into CASSQMDIRYTF.

The V call is TRBV4-1, the J call TRBJ1-5; no clear D gene. The CDR3 totals 13 residues. The germline gives CDR1 MGHRA, CDR2 YSYEKL. Deletions cut 4 bases from V and 4 bases from J, with 8 bases between. The CDR3 loop reads CASSLPGNQPQHF. CDR3 sequence (DNA): TGCGCCAGCAGCCTCCCCGGGAATCAGCCCCAGCATTTT.

The chain carries TRBV7-9 and TRBJ1-1; unclear D gene. With 7 bases removed from V and 3 bases from J, the gap between germline ends came to 24 bases. The length of the CDR3 is 17 residues. Germline V gene lookup returns CDR1 SEHNR and CDR2 FQNEAQ (reference sequence). CDR3 amino acids: CASNPEDLGHWDTEAFF. The CDR3 nucleotides read TGTGCCAGCAACCCGGAAGATTTAGGGCATTGGGACACTGAAGCTTTCTTT.

The rearrangement uses TRBV28 and TRBJ2-2; perhaps TRBD2 as D (5 bases). V lost 4 bases and J 2 bases, leaving 17 bases between the germline ends. Germline V gives CDR1 MDHEN, CDR2 SYDVKM. The CDR3 contains 17 residues. The CDR3 is CASSSVWASPNTGELFF. The CDR3 DNA follows: TGTGCCAGCAGTTCCGTTTGGGCTAGCCCTAACACCGGGGAGCTGTTTTTT.

V gene TRBV5-8 combines with J gene TRBJ1-5, with no clear D. Trimming removed 3 bases at V and 4 bases at J, with 17 bases between. Germline CDR1 is SGHTS and CDR2 is YDEGEE. This CDR3 region has 16 residues. The CDR3 sequence: CASSSRIRFQNQPQHF. CDR3 nucleotides: TGTGCCAGCAGCTCCCGGATCCGTTTTCAGAATCAGCCCCAGCATTTT.